The 3 T cell receptor beta chains reported below all come from one sample, sequenced in a study of cytomegalovirus exposure and HLA in healthy donors. PCR used 60 Vbeta primers and 13 Jbeta primers. The method was immunoSEQ multiplex PCR; TCRdb's version includes in-frame clones alone and lacks a portion of them. The table lists 63,000 or so clones, roughly four fifths of them singletons. Source material: PBMCs. All receptors derive from a woman aged 30 to 39 in good health and CMV-seropositive.

The CDR3 here is CASSSALAGLETQYF. In DNA, the CDR3 is TGTGCCAGCAGCTCAGCACTAGCGGGACTTGAGACCCAGTACTTC. This sequence joins TRBV9 and TRBJ2-5, with 10 bases that match TRBD2. Germline assignment: CDR1 SGDLS and CDR2 YYNGEE. This CDR3 is built from 15 residues. The V segment lost 4 bases and the J segment 5 bases; nucleotides outside the gene matches: 8.

This clone has only a few counts. The V call is TRBV29-1, the J call TRBJ1-1, with 9 nucleotides matching TRBD1. This CDR3 is built from 15 residues. Germline V gene lookup returns CDR1 SQVTM and CDR2 ANQGSEA. Trimming took 4 bases from V and 6 from J; bases not matched to a gene: 12. The CDR3 nucleotides are TGCAGCGTTGGGACAGGGGTCTTGGTTGGTGCTGAAGCTTTCTTT. Its protein product is CSVGTGVLVGAEAFF.

The V and J genes are TRBV30 and TRBJ2-1; a possible D gene is TRBD1 (5 bases). V was cut by 7 bases and J by 12 bases, with 19 bases left in between. The V gene's germline CDR1 is GTSNPN and CDR2 SVGIG (reference sequence). The CDR3 spans 12 residues. Here the CDR3 DNA reads TGTGCCTTTGGATACCAGGGCCCGGGGCAGTTCTTC. It specifies CAFGYQGPGQFF.